This T cell receptor (beta chain) appears in the sequencing data of a study of T cell repertoires in cytomegalovirus infection. TCRdb passed the reads through MiXCR, listing each CDR3 protein once. The table records 140,000 to 150,000 distinct CDR3 sequences, roughly a third of them present only once. The CDR3 extends over 15 amino acids. V shed 4 bases, J shed 5 bases, and the junction held 10 bases outside the gene matches. As regards this clonotype: Its target is unknown.

This specimen consisted of CD8+ T cells from cultured PBMCs, obtained from culture after CMV antigen stimulation. The chain recombines TRBV12-3 or TRBV12-4 with TRBJ2-7, with 8 bases matching TRBD1. This sequence was found in a human donor in good health (CMV status not recorded). Some clones in this sample may be carry-over from other donors' samples. The CDR3 is CASSSTGTGRDEQYF. CDR3 sequence (DNA): TGTGCCAGCAGTTCTACCGGGACAGGTCGCGACGAGCAGTACTTC.